These 3 T cell receptor beta chains came from one sample sequenced in a study of PD-L1 blockade in urothelial cancer. Using immunoSEQ multiplex PCR, the repertoire was profiled, and TCRdb retains in-frame clones only, with some absent. The table lists tens of thousands of clones, around 82% of them singletons. Time point meaning: pretreatment peripheral blood. The sequencing here drew on PBMCs, taken around atezolizumab (anti-PD-L1) treatment. These receptors all stem from a man in his sixties with urothelial cancer.

The V call is TRBV6-6, the J call TRBJ2-3; D remains unclear. Germline CDR1 is MNHNY and CDR2 is SVGAGI (reference sequence). V was cut by 2 bases and J by 5 bases, with 8 bases left in between. The CDR3 is made up of 13 amino acids. The DNA for the CDR3 is TGTGCCAGCAGTTACATGGTAGAAGATACGCAGTATTTT. This codes for CASSYMVEDTQYF.

This chain uses TRBV7-9 with TRBJ1-1, with D possibly being TRBD1 (6 bases). The CDR3 is 14 amino acids. Germline V lookup: CDR1 SEHNR, CDR2 FQNEAQ (reference sequence). V gave up 5 bases and J gave up 5 bases, with 15 bases separating them. The CDR3 reads CASSHREGGTEAFF. The CDR3 bases are TGTGCCAGCAGCCACAGGGAGGGGGGAACTGAAGCTTTCTTT.

This clone was observed once. The chain is built from TRBV28 and TRBJ1-3; a possible D gene is TRBD1 (6 bases). Trimming cost V 4 bases and J 2 bases, with 15 bases left between them. This CDR3 is built from 16 residues. The germline CDR1 and CDR2 sequences are MDHEN and SYDVKM. The CDR3 spells CASSYTRGSAGNTIYF. The CDR3 DNA reads TGTGCCAGCAGTTACACCAGGGGATCGGCTGGAAACACCATATATTTT. The whole variable domain, filled in from reference TRBV28 and TRBJ1-3, reads DVKVTQSSRYLVKRTGEKVFLECVQDMDHENMFWYRQDPGLGLRLIYFSYDVKMKEKGDIPEGYSVSREKKERFSLILESASTNQTSMYLCASSYTRGSAGNTIYFGEGSWLTVV.